The T cell receptor (beta chain) described here comes from a study of spatial heterogeneity in lung cancer. Study-wide points: Expanded tumor TCRs that were ubiquitous appeared in blood more at resection than follow-up.

Trimming at V came to 0 bases and at J to 7 bases, leaving 11 bases not matched to a gene. This CDR3 contains 17 residues. Per germline, CDR1 LNHNV and CDR2 YYDKDF (reference sequence). This clonotype was found a few times. Its antigen remains unknown. Via MiXCR, TCRdb re-called the 5' RACE reads, giving one row per CDR3 protein. The table shows more than 75,000 distinct CDR3 sequences, with roughly 19% occurring only once. Specified time point: blood at routine non-recurrence follow-up after resection. The clonotype originates from a male donor with early-stage non-small cell lung cancer. The specimen comprised PBMCs, sampled at follow-up. The rearrangement links TRBV15 to TRBJ2-2; 7 bases align to TRBD1. CDR3 loop: CATSRDYPYTGVGELFF. The CDR3 region has the DNA TGTGCCACCAGCAGAGATTATCCCTATACAGGGGTCGGGGAGCTGTTTTTT.